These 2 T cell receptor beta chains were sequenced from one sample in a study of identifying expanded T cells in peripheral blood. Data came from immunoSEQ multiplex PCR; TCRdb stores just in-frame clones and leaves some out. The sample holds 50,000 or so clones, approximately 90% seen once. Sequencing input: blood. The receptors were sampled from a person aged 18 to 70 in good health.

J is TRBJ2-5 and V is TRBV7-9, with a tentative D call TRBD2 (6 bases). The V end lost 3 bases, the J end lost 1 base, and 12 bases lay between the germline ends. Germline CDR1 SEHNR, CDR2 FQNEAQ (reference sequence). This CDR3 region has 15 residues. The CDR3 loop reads CASSLGPGAQETQYF. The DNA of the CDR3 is TGTGCCAGCAGCTTGGGTCCGGGAGCCCAAGAGACCCAGTACTTC.

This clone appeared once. CDR3 protein: CASSSTGRPQYF. The CDR3 DNA is TGTGCCAGCAGTTCCACAGGAAGGCCGCAGTACTTC. The chain is built from TRBV27 and TRBJ2-7; the D gene is possibly TRBD1 (5 bases). V gave up 4 bases and J gave up 9 bases, with 13 bases separating them. Per germline, CDR1 MNHEY and CDR2 SMNVEV (reference sequence). CDR3 length: 12 amino acids.